The 19 T cell receptor beta chains in this list originate from one sample, sequenced in a study of CD8+ T cells in alopecia areata. Extracted RNA was reverse transcribed, and the resulting cDNA served as sequencing template. Clones were read by immunoSEQ multiplex PCR, and TCRdb kept only the in-frame ones, dropping some. The table has 110,000 or so clones, 59% seen once. The specimen was CD8+ T cells sorted from blood. These receptors were collected from a human donor in good health.

This clone was found once. This chain links TRBV6-4 with TRBJ2-5; D may be TRBD1 or TRBD2 (7 bases each). Trimming cost V 3 bases and J 1 base, with 12 bases left between them. The germline gives CDR1 MRHNA, CDR2 SNTAGT. The CDR3 length is 15 residues. This CDR3 reads CASSEGGTAQETQYF. The CDR3 DNA is TGTGCCAGCAGTGAGGGAGGGACAGCCCAAGAGACCCAGTACTTC.

The J gene is TRBJ1-2, the V gene TRBV2; 7 bases map to TRBD1. Germline CDR1 SNHLY, CDR2 FYNNEI. Trimming removed 10 bases from V and 5 bases from J; junction bases left unmatched: 10. The CDR3 length is 13 residues. CDR3 coding DNA: TGTGCCACCGAGGGACAGACAATTTATGGCTACACCTTC. The encoded protein is CATEGQTIYGYTF.

This clone has a handful of counts. The chain carries TRBV28 and TRBJ2-7; 8 positions agree with TRBD1. Germline trimming cut 7 bases from V and 1 base from J; bases unmatched to any gene: 9. Germline-derived CDR1 and CDR2 are MDHEN and SYDVKM. CDR3 length: 15 amino acids. The CDR3: CASTVGTGDSYEQYF. CDR3 nucleotides: TGTGCCAGCACCGTAGGGACAGGTGATTCCTACGAGCAGTACTTC.

This clone was observed a few times. This sample includes further DNA sequences coding for the same CDR3. The chain is built from TRBV30 and TRBJ1-1; D might be TRBD1 (5 bases). Germline V gives CDR1 GTSNPN, CDR2 SVGIG (reference sequence). CDR3 length equals 13 residues. V dropped 0 bases and J dropped 2 bases, with 7 bases sitting between them. The CDR3: CAWSVGTNTEAFF. Here the CDR3 DNA reads TGTGCCTGGAGTGTAGGGACTAACACTGAAGCTTTCTTT. Combining the CDR3 with reference TRBV30 and TRBJ1-1 gives the whole variable domain SQTIHQWPATLVQPVGSPLSLECTVEGTSNPNLYWYRQAAGRGLQLLFYSVGIGQISSEVPQNLSASRPQDRQFILSSKKLLLSDSGFYLCAWSVGTNTEAFFGQGTRLTVV.

This clone was detected only a few times. The J gene is TRBJ2-1, the V gene TRBV15, with TRBD2 identical over 12 bases. The CDR3 length is 16 residues. CDR1 is LNHNV and CDR2 is YYDKDF in the germline V gene (reference sequence). V lost 1 base to trimming and J lost 3 bases; unmatched junction nucleotides: 1. The CDR3 spells CATSRGTSGDYNEQFF. CDR3 nucleotide sequence: TGTGCCACCAGCAGAGGGACTAGCGGGGACTACAATGAGCAGTTCTTC. Complete variable domain (other parts from reference TRBV15 and TRBJ2-1): DAMVIQNPRYQVTQFGKPVTLSCSQTLNHNVMYWYQQKSSQAPKLLFHYYDKDFNNEADTPDNFQSRRPNTSFCFLDIRSPGLGDTAMYLCATSRGTSGDYNEQFFGPGTRLTVL.

The chain carries TRBV7-8 and TRBJ1-1; 7 nucleotides match TRBD1. Germline loops: CDR1 SGHVS, CDR2 FQNEAQ. V lost 2 bases to trimming and J lost 2 bases; unmatched junction nucleotides: 11. This CDR3 comprises 17 residues. The CDR3 protein is CASSLLGGSNTNTEAFF. The CDR3 nucleotides read TGTGCCAGCAGCTTATTAGGGGGCTCGAATACCAACACTGAAGCTTTCTTT.

This chain links TRBV9 with TRBJ2-1, with TRBD2 matching over 8 bases. The V segment lost 3 bases and the J segment 4 bases; nucleotides outside the gene matches: 3. CDR1 is SGDLS, CDR2 YYNGEE, per germline. This CDR3 has 14 amino acids. This chain's CDR3 is CASSASGPYNEQFF. The CDR3 region has the DNA TGTGCCAGCAGCGCTAGCGGGCCTTACAATGAGCAGTTCTTC.

A single count supports this clone. The chain is built from TRBV4-1 and TRBJ2-7, with 9 positions matching TRBD2. The V and J ends lost 1 base and 3 bases, in that order; junction bases with no gene match: 1. Germline V gene data show CDR1 as MGHRA and CDR2 as YSYEKL. This CDR3 is built from 14 residues. CDR3 sequence (DNA): TGCGCCAGCAGCCAAGGACTAGCGGACTACGAGCAGTACTTC. Translated: CASSQGLADYEQYF.

As regards this clone: The junction shows a germline mismatch at one end, possibly a read error. The rearrangement joins TRBV6-6 to TRBJ2-7, with TRBD2 identical over 10 bases. Germline loops: CDR1 MNHNY, CDR2 SVGAGI (reference sequence). The length of the CDR3 is 11 residues. This CDR3 is CASSPGLAETF. The CDR3 region has the DNA TGTGCCAGCAGCCCCGGACTAGCGGAAACCTTC.

This clone was counted between two and nine times. The genes are TRBV2 and TRBJ2-2, with TRBD2 as a possible D gene (5 bases). The CDR3 sequence is 14 residues long. The V gene's germline CDR1 is SNHLY and CDR2 FYNNEI. The V end was cut by 2 bases, the J end by 7 bases, with 11 bases between. This CDR3 reads CASSEILGDGELFF. CDR3 nucleotide sequence: TGTGCCAGCAGTGAAATTCTCGGGGACGGGGAGCTGTTTTTT.

The chain carries TRBV2 and TRBJ1-1; D perhaps matches TRBD1 (6 bases). Germline CDR1 is SNHLY and CDR2 is FYNNEI. The CDR3 has 15 amino acids. V shed 3 bases and J shed 4 bases, with 15 bases lying between them. The CDR3 is CASSDTGAGSTEAFF. The CDR3 nucleotides read TGTGCCAGCAGTGATACGGGGGCGGGGAGCACTGAAGCTTTCTTT.

J is TRBJ2-1 and V is TRBV19; 7 positions agree with TRBD1. V was clipped by 4 bases and J by 4 bases; unmatched bases: 10. This CDR3 is 16 amino acids long. From germline, CDR1 is LNHDA and CDR2 SQIVND (reference sequence). The CDR3 sequence: CASSTRDSVVYNEQFF. Written as DNA, the CDR3 is TGTGCCAGTAGTACTCGGGACAGTGTGGTATACAATGAGCAGTTCTTC.

The V gene is TRBV7-9, the J gene TRBJ2-5, with 7 bases identical to TRBD1. J lost 3 bases, V lost 7 bases, and 5 bases had no gene match. Germline CDR1 SEHNR, CDR2 FQNEAQ (reference sequence). This CDR3 has 13 amino acids. The CDR3 spells CASTRGTEETQYF. The CDR3 DNA sequence: TGTGCCAGCACCCGAGGGACAGAAGAGACCCAGTACTTC.

This clone was seen more than once but under ten times. V is TRBV29-1 and J is TRBJ2-1, with D perhaps TRBD2 (6 bases). The CDR3 runs to 15 residues. Germline CDR1 and CDR2: SQVTM and ANQGSEA. Trimming took 6 bases from V and 0 from J, leaving 15 bases between them. The CDR3, as DNA: TGCAGCGTAGACGGAGGGGAGGTCTCCTACAATGAGCAGTTCTTC. Encoded protein: CSVDGGEVSYNEQFF.

This clone was seen only once. The CDR3 region has the DNA TGTGCCAGCAGTGCGGATTGGGGGGGTTTTTTCGGGAGCACTGAAGCTTTCTTT. It yields the protein CASSADWGGFFGSTEAFF. V is TRBV2 and J is TRBJ1-1; tentative D call: TRBD1 (5 bases). This CDR3 region has 18 residues. The ends were cut back, 4 bases at V and 4 bases at J, with 25 bases in the middle. Germline lookup yields CDR1 SNHLY and CDR2 FYNNEI.

The chain recombines TRBV7-6 with TRBJ2-2; TRBD2 agrees at 7 bases. CDR1 SGHVS and CDR2 FNYEAQ come from the germline V gene. CDR3 length equals 16 residues. The trim removed 5 bases at V and 1 base at J, leaving 7 bases unmatched. DNA for the CDR3: TGTGCCAGCAGCACGCGGACTAGTCAGAACACCGGGGAGCTGTTTTTT. Translation: CASSTRTSQNTGELFF.

The chain employs TRBV11-2 and TRBJ2-6; 8 bases map to TRBD1. V gave up 6 bases and J gave up 0 bases; unmatched junction bases: 7. This CDR3 has 17 residues. Germline V CDR1 and CDR2: SGHAT, FQNNGV. The CDR3 DNA reads as TGTGCCAGCAGTCAAGGGACAGGCGGCTCTGGGGCCAACGTCCTGACTTTC. This gives the protein CASSQGTGGSGANVLTF. The full variable domain, completed using reference TRBV11-2 and TRBJ2-6, is EAGVAQSPRYKIIEKRQSVAFWCNPISGHATLYWYQQILGQGPKLLIQFQNNGVVDDSQLPKDRFSAERLKGVDSTLKIQPAKLEDSAVYLCASSQGTGGSGANVLTFGAGSRLTVL.

The chain is built from TRBV4-3 and TRBJ1-2; D not resolved. Trimming shortened V by 3 bases and J by 1 base, and 15 bases separated the two germline ends. Germline-derived CDR1 and CDR2 are LGHNA and YSLEER. CDR3 length: 16 residues. The CDR3 coding sequence is TGCGCCAGCAGCCATTTCGGCGGGTTAGATAACTATGGCTACACCTTC. Its translation is CASSHFGGLDNYGYTF.

The chain combines TRBV10-3 with TRBJ1-2; D is unclear. CDR1 is ENHRY and CDR2 is SYGVKD in the germline V gene. The V gene lost 2 bases and the J gene lost 5 bases, with 9 bases spanning the gap. CDR3 length: 13 amino acids. The CDR3 DNA sequence: TGTGCCATCAGTGAGGGACCGGGTTATGGCTACACCTTC. This encodes CAISEGPGYGYTF.